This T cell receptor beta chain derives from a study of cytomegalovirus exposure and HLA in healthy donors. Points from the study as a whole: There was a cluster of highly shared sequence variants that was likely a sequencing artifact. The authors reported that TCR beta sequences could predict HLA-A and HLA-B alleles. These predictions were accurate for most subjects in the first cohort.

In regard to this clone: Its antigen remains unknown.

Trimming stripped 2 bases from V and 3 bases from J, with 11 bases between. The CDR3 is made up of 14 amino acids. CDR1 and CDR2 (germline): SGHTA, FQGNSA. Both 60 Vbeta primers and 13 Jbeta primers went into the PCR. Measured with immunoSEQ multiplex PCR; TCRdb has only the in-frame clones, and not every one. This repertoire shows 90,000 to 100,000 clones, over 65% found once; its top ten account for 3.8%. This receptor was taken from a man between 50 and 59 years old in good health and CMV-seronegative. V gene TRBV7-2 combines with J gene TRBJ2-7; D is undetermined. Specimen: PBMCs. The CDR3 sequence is CASSLNPRLYEQYF. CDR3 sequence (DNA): TGTGCCAGCAGCTTAAATCCAAGACTCTACGAGCAGTACTTC. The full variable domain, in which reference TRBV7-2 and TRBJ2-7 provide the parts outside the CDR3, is GAGVSQSPSNKVTEKGKDVELRCDPISGHTALYWYRQSLGQGLEFLIYFQGNSAPDKSGLPSDRFSAERTGGSVSTLTIQRTQQEDSAVYLCASSLNPRLYEQYFGPGTRLTVT.